The 5 T cell receptor beta chains below were found in one sample sequenced in a study of cytomegalovirus exposure and HLA in healthy donors. Amplification used 60 Vbeta primers and 13 Jbeta primers. The protocol was immunoSEQ multiplex PCR, while the TCRdb copy is restricted to in-frame clones and leaves out a portion. This sample yields about 160,000 clones, of which roughly 84% are seen a single time; about 1% belongs to the top ten. Sequencing was performed on PBMCs. These receptors came from a man between 25 and 39 years old in good health and CMV-seronegative.

The chain joins TRBV5-1 to TRBJ1-2; a possible D gene is TRBD1 (5 bases). This CDR3 contains 17 residues. Germline CDR1 reads SGHRS; CDR2 reads YFSETQ. Trimming removed 0 bases at V and 0 bases at J, with 15 bases between. For the CDR3, the DNA is TGCGCCAGCAGCTTGGAGGGAGGGACCTTAACTAACTATGGCTACACCTTC. It specifies CASSLEGGTLTNYGYTF. The full variable domain, with the rest looked up from reference TRBV5-1 and TRBJ1-2, is KAGVTQTPRYLIKTRGQQVTLSCSPISGHRSVSWYQQTPGQGLQFLFEYFSETQRNKGNFPGRFSGRQFSNSRSEMNVSTLELGDSALYLCASSLEGGTLTNYGYTFGSGTRLTVV.

The chain couples TRBV9 to TRBJ2-5; tentative D call: TRBD1 (6 bases). Germline loops: CDR1 SGDLS, CDR2 YYNGEE. The CDR3 spans 15 residues. Between the trimmed V and J ends, which lost 4 bases and 5 bases, there was a span of 18 bases. The CDR3 DNA reads as TGTGCCAGCAGCTCCGGGACGAGGGGGACGGAGACCCAGTACTTC. Residues: CASSSGTRGTETQYF.

The chain combines TRBV19 with TRBJ2-5; D may be TRBD2 (5 bases). Germline V lookup: CDR1 LNHDA, CDR2 SQIVND (reference sequence). CDR3 size: 16 residues. Trimming shortened V by 5 bases and J by 2 bases, and 18 bases separated the two germline ends. CDR3 residues: CASSYLGIVGQETQYF. CDR3 DNA: TGTGCCAGTAGTTACCTCGGGATAGTGGGTCAAGAGACCCAGTACTTC.

This clone was seen once. The V call is TRBV19, the J call TRBJ1-5; TRBD1 might be the D (5 bases). Between the trimmed V and J ends, which lost 7 bases and 0 bases, there was a span of 13 bases. This CDR3 region has 15 residues. The germline V gene encodes CDR1 LNHDA and CDR2 SQIVND (reference sequence). As DNA, the CDR3 is TGTGCCAGTACCCTTTGGGGGGGTAGCAATCAGCCCCAGCATTTT. Its protein is CASTLWGGSNQPQHF.

The chain is built from TRBV5-1 and TRBJ2-5; tentative D call: TRBD1 (5 bases). The assigned J gene may be wrong: the sequence end matches TRBJ2-7 better. Per the germline V gene, CDR1 is SGHRS and CDR2 is YFSETQ. The CDR3 contains 14 residues. CDR3 protein: CASSWARAPYEQYF. The DNA for the CDR3 is TGCGCCAGCAGCTGGGCCAGGGCGCCCTACGAGCAGTACTTC.